The 21 T cell receptor beta chains given below trace back to one sample, sequenced in a study of radiation and T cells in renal cell carcinoma. Treatment here: treatment-naive control, cytoreductive nephrectomy. Using immunoSEQ multiplex PCR, the repertoire was profiled, and TCRdb retains in-frame clones only, with some absent. The sample consists of around 16,000 clones, around 58% of them appearing once. The specimen was tumor tissue, collected from a patient whose treatment was nephrectomy without radiotherapy. Receptors originate from a man over 45 with renal cell carcinoma.

The genes are TRBV6-5 and TRBJ2-3; TRBD1 aligns across 8 bases. This CDR3 has 15 amino acids. V was pared by 5 bases and J by 2 bases, with 6 bases of the junction left unmatched. The germline V gene encodes CDR1 MNHEY and CDR2 SVGAGI. The CDR3 here is CASSPQTGATDTQYF. CDR3 nucleotides: TGTGCCAGCAGTCCCCAGACAGGGGCCACAGATACGCAGTATTTT.

V gene TRBV5-4 combines with J gene TRBJ1-2; 12 bases are shared with TRBD1. The J segment lost 7 bases and the V segment lost 4 bases, leaving 8 bases of the junction unmatched. CDR3 length: 15 amino acids. Germline-derived CDR1 and CDR2 are SGHNT and YYREEE (reference sequence). The CDR3 DNA sequence: TGTGCCAGCAGCCCCCGGGACAGGGGGCTGAGTGGCTACACCTTC. It yields the protein CASSPRDRGLSGYTF.

This sequence joins TRBV4-1 and TRBJ2-3; possible D gene TRBD1, 5 bases. The germline V gene has CDR1 MGHRA and CDR2 YSYEKL. V lost 6 bases and J lost 6, with 22 bases in between. CDR3 length: 16 amino acids. CDR3 region: CASRERHGMGPDTQYF. The CDR3 nucleotides are TGCGCCAGCAGAGAACGGCATGGGATGGGGCCGGATACGCAGTATTTT.

This chain connects TRBV2 to TRBJ1-1; D ambiguous. The ends were cut back, 2 bases at V and 1 base at J, with 11 bases in the middle. The CDR3 runs 15 residues. Germline CDR1 reads SNHLY; CDR2 reads FYNNEI. CDR3 amino acids: CASSESWQPNTEAFF. The CDR3 coding sequence is TGTGCCAGCAGTGAAAGTTGGCAGCCGAACACTGAAGCTTTCTTT.

This sequence joins TRBV28 and TRBJ1-5; D uncertain. The V gene's germline CDR1 is MDHEN and CDR2 SYDVKM. CDR3 size: 15 residues. The V and J ends lost 7 bases and 0 bases respectively, with 13 bases between them. This chain's CDR3 is CASNWRVNSNQPQHF. The CDR3 DNA reads as TGTGCCAGCAATTGGAGGGTCAATAGCAATCAGCCCCAGCATTTT.

This clone was observed a few times. The chain combines TRBV6-6 with TRBJ1-5; the D gene is possibly TRBD1 (6 bases). CDR3 length: 13 residues. Germline CDR1 and CDR2: MNHNY and SVGAGI (reference sequence). V was shortened by 2 bases and J by 6 bases, with 8 bases between the two germline ends. The CDR3 region is CASSYSRGQPQHF. CDR3 coding DNA: TGTGCCAGCAGTTACAGCAGGGGTCAGCCCCAGCATTTT.

The rearrangement uses TRBV19 and TRBJ1-2, with TRBD1 identical over 7 bases. Germline trimming cut 5 bases from V and 4 bases from J; bases unmatched to any gene: 4. Germline assignment: CDR1 LNHDA and CDR2 SQIVND (reference sequence). CDR3 length: 13 amino acids. The CDR3: CASSETGAYGYTF. The CDR3, as DNA: TGTGCCAGTAGTGAAACAGGGGCCTATGGCTACACCTTC.

This chain joins TRBV9 and TRBJ2-6; 8 positions agree with TRBD1. The CDR3 spans 17 residues. Germline CDR1 is SGDLS and CDR2 is YYNGEE. Losses at the gene ends were 4 bases for V and 1 base for J; bases not matched to a gene: 7. CDR3 sequence reads: CASSTSRTGSGANVLTF. DNA for the CDR3: TGTGCCAGCAGCACCTCCCGGACAGGGTCTGGGGCCAACGTCCTGACTTTC.

The chain uses TRBV7-3 and TRBJ2-1; D is perhaps TRBD1 or TRBD2 (5 bases each). Germline values: CDR1 SGHTA, CDR2 FQGTGA. The CDR3 loop spans 15 amino acids. Trimming took off 0 bases at V and 5 bases at J, with 11 bases between the two ends. The CDR3 sequence: CASSLTGDLDNEQFF. The CDR3 nucleotides read TGTGCCAGCAGCTTAACGGGGGATTTGGACAATGAGCAGTTCTTC. Complete variable domain (other parts from reference TRBV7-3 and TRBJ2-1): GAGVSQTPSNKVTEKGKYVELRCDPISGHTALYWYRQSLGQGPEFLIYFQGTGAADDSGLPNDRFFAVRPEGSVSTLKIQRTERGDSAVYLCASSLTGDLDNEQFFGPGTRLTVL.

This clone was counted only a few times. This sequence joins TRBV15 and TRBJ2-7, with TRBD2 matching over 8 bases. V shed 9 bases and J 4 bases; nucleotides not matched to a gene: 11. The germline V gene has CDR1 LNHNV and CDR2 YYDKDF (reference sequence). The CDR3 length is 14 residues. CDR3 region: CATAQRAGGYEQYF. DNA for the CDR3: TGTGCCACTGCCCAGAGGGCGGGAGGTTACGAGCAGTACTTC.

This chain uses TRBV7-8 with TRBJ2-7, with D possibly matching TRBD1 (6 bases). CDR1 SGHVS and CDR2 FQNEAQ come from the germline V gene. Trimming took off 3 bases at V and 0 bases at J, with 9 bases between the two ends. The CDR3 runs 14 residues. The CDR3 spells CASSFRDNSYEQYF. The CDR3 nucleotides read TGTGCCAGCAGCTTCCGGGACAACTCCTACGAGCAGTACTTC.

This chain uses TRBV10-1 with TRBJ2-2; 12 bases are shared with TRBD2. J lost 0 bases, V lost 3 bases, and 5 bases had no gene match. From germline, CDR1 is WNHNN and CDR2 SYGVQD (reference sequence). CDR3 size: 18 residues. Written as DNA, the CDR3 is TGCGCCAGCAGTGACCTAGCGGGAGGGCACGCGAACACCGGGGAGCTGTTTTTT. Protein sequence: CASSDLAGGHANTGELFF.

This clone came up once. J is TRBJ2-3 and V is TRBV7-8; the match to TRBD1 covers 11 bases. With 5 bases clipped from V and 3 bases from J, the junction kept 7 bases outside the gene matches. Germline-derived CDR1 and CDR2 are SGHVS and FQNEAQ. The CDR3 has 16 amino acids. CDR3 loop: CASSPLDRGLTDTQYF. The CDR3 DNA reads as TGTGCCAGCAGCCCCCTGGACAGGGGGCTGACAGATACGCAGTATTTT. Drawing the rest from reference TRBV7-8 and TRBJ2-3, the complete variable domain is GAGVSQSPRYKVAKRGQDVALRCDPISGHVSLFWYQQALGQGPEFLTYFQNEAQLDKSGLPSDRFFAERPEGSVSTLKIQRTQQEDSAVYLCASSPLDRGLTDTQYFGPGTRLTVL.

This chain joins TRBV11-3 and TRBJ2-7; 10 nucleotides line up with TRBD1. Germline lookup yields CDR1 SGHNT and CDR2 YENEEA. This CDR3 has 14 amino acids. Trimming removed 5 bases from V and 5 bases from J; junction bases left unmatched: 6. The CDR3 region has the DNA TGTGCCAGCAGCCCCGGGACAGGGGATCACGAGCAGTACTTC. It encodes CASSPGTGDHEQYF.

The CDR3: CASSLTSMRTQETQYF. DNA of the CDR3: TGTGCCAGCAGTCTCACCTCAATGCGGACCCAAGAGACCCAGTACTTC. The chain employs TRBV27 and TRBJ2-5; D is uncertain. The V gene lost 5 bases and the J gene lost 1 base, with 17 bases spanning the gap. The germline V gene encodes CDR1 MNHEY and CDR2 SMNVEV (reference sequence). This CDR3 contains 16 residues.

The V call is TRBV27, the J call TRBJ1-1; D gene unclear. Per germline, CDR1 MNHEY and CDR2 SMNVEV (reference sequence). CDR3 length equals 14 residues. The ends were cut back, 2 bases at V and 2 bases at J, with 9 bases in the middle. The CDR3 spells CASSLTHANTEAFF. For the CDR3, the DNA is TGTGCCAGCAGTTTAACGCACGCCAACACTGAAGCTTTCTTT.

The rearrangement uses TRBV5-1 and TRBJ2-3; 10 bases match TRBD1. Germline CDR1 is SGHRS and CDR2 is YFSETQ. The CDR3 extends over 14 amino acids. J gave up 7 bases and V 4 bases, and 6 bases lay outside the gene matches. CDR3 DNA sequence: TGCGCCAGCAGCCCCCGGACAGGGGGGAATACGCAGTATTTT. Translation: CASSPRTGGNTQYF.

The chain combines TRBV6-6 with TRBJ1-2; 9 bases map to TRBD1. The CDR3 covers 14 residues. V dropped 4 bases and J dropped 3; count of bases not matched to a gene: 3. Germline assignment: CDR1 MNHNY and CDR2 SVGAGI (reference sequence). The CDR3 DNA reads as TGTGCCAGCAGTTTACAGGGGGCGGACTATGGCTACACCTTC. The encoded protein is CASSLQGADYGYTF.

The genes are TRBV4-3 and TRBJ1-3, with a tentative D call TRBD1 (5 bases). The germline V and J ends were trimmed by 0 bases and 2 bases, with 8 bases remaining between them. Germline lookup yields CDR1 LGHNA and CDR2 YSLEER. This CDR3 has 15 amino acids. DNA of the CDR3: TGCGCCAGCAGCCAAGATACAGGTCCTGGAAACACCATATATTTT. Protein product: CASSQDTGPGNTIYF.

The chain uses TRBV5-3 and TRBJ2-7; D call uncertain. TRBV5-3 is an open reading frame whose function is uncertain. The ends were cut back, 2 bases at V and 0 bases at J, with 12 bases in the middle. This CDR3 is 15 amino acids long. CDR3 nucleotide sequence: TGTGCCAGAAGCTTTCTAGATGCCATCTCCTACGAGCAGTACTTC. Protein: CARSFLDAISYEQYF.

The rearrangement uses TRBV27 and TRBJ1-6; no clear D. The CDR3 length is 17 residues. Germline CDR1 MNHEY, CDR2 SMNVEV (reference sequence). Trimming removed 1 base at V and 1 base at J, with 11 bases between. CDR3 residues: CASSLYGTDSYNSPLHF. The CDR3 coding sequence is TGTGCCAGCAGTTTATACGGTACGGATTCCTATAATTCACCCCTCCACTTT.